The 17 T cell receptor beta chains below all came from one sample that was sequenced in a study of T cell repertoires in cytomegalovirus infection. TCRdb called the reads again in MiXCR, with one record for every CDR3 protein. The sample comprises fewer than 300,000 distinct CDR3 sequences, 20% to 30% of which are singletons, and over 11% rests with the top ten. Sequenced material: PBMCs. The receptors come from a human donor in good health (CMV status not recorded). Some clones in this sample may be carry-over from other donors' samples.

The rearrangement links TRBV29-1 to TRBJ1-1, with 7 bases fitting TRBD1. After removal of 6 bases from V and 2 bases from J, the junction contained 3 bases not matched to a gene. Germline V gives CDR1 SQVTM, CDR2 ANQGSEA. This CDR3 comprises 12 residues. CDR3 protein: CSVGTVNTEAFF. The CDR3 bases are TGCAGCGTCGGGACAGTAAACACTGAAGCTTTCTTT. Using reference TRBV29-1 and TRBJ1-1 for the parts outside the CDR3, the full variable domain is SAVISQKPSRDICQRGTSLTIQCQVDSQVTMMFWYRQQPGQSLTLIATANQGSEATYESGFVIDKFPISRPNLTFSTLTVSNMSPEDSSIYLCSVGTVNTEAFFGQGTRLTVV.

V and J are TRBV5-4 and TRBJ2-2; D gene unclear. The CDR3 has 16 amino acids. The V end was cut by 5 bases, the J end by 5 bases, with 19 bases between. CDR1 and CDR2 (germline): SGHNT, YYREEE (reference sequence). The CDR3 DNA reads as TGTGCCAGCAGTTCACTGGCCCCGGGTGGGACCGGGGAGCTGTTTTTT. It codes for CASSSLAPGGTGELFF.

This clonotype showed up just a few times. The CDR3: CASSLTETGVATQYF. For the CDR3, the DNA is TGTGCCAGCAGCTTAACAGAGACAGGGGTTGCTACGCAGTATTTT. This chain joins TRBV7-3 and TRBJ2-3; 8 bases line up with TRBD1. This CDR3 is built from 15 residues. V lost 0 bases to trimming and J lost 8 bases; unmatched junction nucleotides: 7. Germline V gene data show CDR1 as SGHTA and CDR2 as FQGTGA.

The V gene is TRBV14, the J gene TRBJ2-1, with D perhaps matching TRBD1 or TRBD2 (5 bases each). V dropped 2 bases and J dropped 9 bases, with 11 bases sitting between them. The CDR3 loop spans 13 amino acids. Germline CDR1 SGHDN, CDR2 FVKESK. The CDR3 nucleotides are TGTGCCAGCAGCCAACGGGGCCACAGTGAGCAGTTCTTC. Protein product: CASSQRGHSEQFF.

The genes are TRBV12-3 or TRBV12-4 and TRBJ2-1, with 12 nucleotides matching TRBD2. The V and J ends lost 2 bases and 5 bases, in that order; junction bases with no gene match: 4. The CDR3 has 16 amino acids. CDR3 sequence (DNA): TGTGCCAGCAGTTTATCGTCTAGCGGGAGGGACAATGAGCAGTTCTTC. This codes for CASSLSSSGRDNEQFF.

In this sample, this clonotype turned up many times. This chain connects TRBV5-5 to TRBJ1-1; 7 bases map to TRBD1. The CDR3 is 12 residues long. The germline gives CDR1 SGHKS, CDR2 YYEKEE (reference sequence). Trimming took 3 bases from V and 7 from J; bases not matched to a gene: 3. The CDR3 reads CASSWGQNEAFF. The CDR3 nucleotides read TGTGCCAGCAGCTGGGGACAGAATGAAGCTTTCTTT.

This chain uses TRBV5-4 with TRBJ2-1; 7 bases match TRBD1. The CDR3 is made up of 16 amino acids. The germline V gene has CDR1 SGHNT and CDR2 YYREEE (reference sequence). Losses at the gene ends were 4 bases for V and 0 bases for J; bases not matched to a gene: 7. The CDR3 sequence is CASSLGTASSYNEQFF. The CDR3 nucleotides are TGTGCCAGCAGCCTTGGGACAGCGAGCTCCTACAATGAGCAGTTCTTC.

DNA for the CDR3: TGTGCCAGCAGTCCGACAGAGGACAATGAGCAGTTCTTC. Translated: CASSPTEDNEQFF. V usage is TRBV6-6 and J usage is TRBJ2-1; a possible D gene is TRBD1 (5 bases). There are 13 residues in the CDR3. Per the germline V gene, CDR1 is MNHNY and CDR2 is SVGAGI (reference sequence). V lost 5 bases and J lost 5, with 10 bases in between.

Many counts were recorded for this clonotype. V is TRBV7-9 and J is TRBJ1-4; 7 positions match TRBD1. V dropped 5 bases and J dropped 5; count of bases not matched to a gene: 5. The CDR3 has 14 amino acids. The germline gives CDR1 SEHNR, CDR2 FQNEAQ (reference sequence). CDR3 sequence (DNA): TGTGCCAGCAGCCCGGGACAGCTAAATGAAAAACTGTTTTTT. This gives the protein CASSPGQLNEKLFF. Looking up the rest from reference TRBV7-9 and TRBJ1-4 gives the full variable domain: DTGVSQNPRHKITKRGQNVTFRCDPISEHNRLYWYRQTLGQGPEFLTYFQNEAQLEKSRLLSDRFSAERPKGSFSTLEIQRTEQGDSAMYLCASSPGQLNEKLFFGSGTQLSVL.

This clonotype has just a few counts. An end of the junction differs from the germline gene, which may be a read error. J is TRBJ2-4 and V is TRBV4-1; tentative D call: TRBD1 (6 bases). Germline values: CDR1 MGHRA, CDR2 YSYEKL. The length of the CDR3 is 16 residues. The CDR3 spells CASSQAPTGTQNIQYF. CDR3 bases: TGCGCTAGCAGCCAAGCCCCAACAGGGACCCAAAACATTCAGTACTTC.

This chain connects TRBV28 to TRBJ1-1; D may be TRBD1 (6 bases). This CDR3 is built from 14 residues. V lost 6 bases, J lost 8 bases, and 19 bases lay in between. The germline gives CDR1 MDHEN, CDR2 SYDVKM. The CDR3 coding sequence is TGTGCCAGCAGACTCCCGGCACAGGGAATGGAAGCTTTCTTT. It is translated as CASRLPAQGMEAFF.

The chain's CDR3 is CASSLWGRGKFF. In DNA, the CDR3 is TGTGCCAGCAGTTTATGGGGCAGGGGAAAGTTCTTC. The rearrangement uses TRBV28 and TRBJ2-1; possible D gene TRBD1, 6 bases. CDR1 MDHEN and CDR2 SYDVKM come from the germline V gene. Trimming stripped 0 bases from V and 14 bases from J, with 11 bases between. This CDR3 is 12 amino acids long.

This clonotype was detected ten times or more. V gene TRBV28 combines with J gene TRBJ2-5, with no clear D. The CDR3 consists of 11 residues. The V and J ends lost 6 bases and 7 bases respectively, with 9 bases between them. CDR1 and CDR2 from the germline V gene are MDHEN and SYDVKM. The CDR3 loop is CASRTERTQYF. The CDR3 region has the DNA TGTGCCAGCAGGACTGAAAGGACCCAGTACTTC. The full variable domain, its missing parts supplied by reference TRBV28 and TRBJ2-5, is DVKVTQSSRYLVKRTGEKVFLECVQDMDHENMFWYRQDPGLGLRLIYFSYDVKMKEKGDIPEGYSVSREKKERFSLILESASTNQTSMYLCASRTERTQYFGPGTRLLVL.

The genes are TRBV11-2 and TRBJ2-7; 7 bases align to TRBD1. V was pared by 5 bases and J by 2 bases, with 12 bases of the junction left unmatched. The CDR3 length is 16 residues. CDR1 and CDR2 from the germline V gene are SGHAT and FQNNGV. Here the CDR3 reads CASSPQAGGRTYEQYF. As DNA, the CDR3 is TGTGCCAGCAGCCCACAAGCAGGGGGAAGAACCTACGAGCAGTACTTC.

The chain joins TRBV20-1 to TRBJ2-4, with a tentative D call TRBD1 (6 bases). The CDR3 extends over 12 amino acids. Trimming took off 5 bases at V and 10 bases at J, with 15 bases between the two ends. Germline CDR1 and CDR2: DFQATT and SNEGSKA (reference sequence). CDR3 nucleotide sequence: TGCAGTGCTCCACGGACAGAAACTATTCAGTACTTC. This codes for CSAPRTETIQYF.

This clonotype was seen only a few times. The chain carries TRBV30 and TRBJ1-2; D remains unclear. The length of the CDR3 is 11 residues. V lost 0 bases, J lost 7 bases, and 6 bases lay in between. Germline values: CDR1 GTSNPN, CDR2 SVGIG (reference sequence). This CDR3 is CAWSVTRGYTF. CDR3 coding DNA: TGTGCCTGGAGTGTAACTCGTGGCTACACCTTC.

The V gene is TRBV7-2, the J gene TRBJ2-2; D gene unclear. Trimming removed 4 bases at V and 6 bases at J, with 12 bases between. Germline V gene data show CDR1 as SGHTA and CDR2 as FQGNSA. CDR3 length: 14 amino acids. CDR3 bases: TGTGCCAGCAGCTCGACCTTTCCGGCCGGGGAGCTGTTTTTT. Protein sequence: CASSSTFPAGELFF.